This T cell receptor beta chain originates from a study of cytomegalovirus exposure and HLA in healthy donors. Study-wide results and caveats: Immune exposure was documented only through CMV serostatus.

The germline V gene has CDR1 MNHNS and CDR2 SASEGT. Trimming cost V 3 bases and J 2 bases; bases outside gene matches: 6. The CDR3 is 15 amino acids. Note on this clone: Its antigen remains unknown.

Primers included in the PCR were 60 Vbeta and 13 Jbeta primers. Some clones are missing from TCRdb's copy, which holds only in-frame ones; the method was immunoSEQ multiplex PCR. The sample consists of 210,000 or so clones, under 90% of them appearing once. The chain has TRBV6-1 and TRBJ2-7, with TRBD1 identical over 8 bases. The source is a human donor in good health. The sample consisted of PBMCs. The CDR3, as DNA: TGTGCCAGCAGTGAGTATAGGGACAGGACCTACGAGCAGTACTTC. It codes for CASSEYRDRTYEQYF.